The 11 T cell receptor beta chains below were found in one sample sequenced in a study of blood T cell repertoires in COVID-19. Produced via immunoSEQ multiplex PCR; TCRdb's table is partial and in-frame only. The data show some 200,000 clones, around three quarters seen once. Sequencing used peripheral blood. The receptors derive from a woman in her seventies with acute or convalescent COVID-19.

This clone was counted between two and nine times. The chain is built from TRBV2 and TRBJ2-3; 7 nucleotides agree with TRBD1. The CDR3 contains 15 residues. V lost 0 bases and J lost 2; bases outside the gene matches: 2. Germline V gives CDR1 SNHLY, CDR2 FYNNEI. DNA for the CDR3: TGTGCCAGCAGTGAAGCGGGGACAGTCACAGATACGCAGTATTTT. The encoded protein is CASSEAGTVTDTQYF. Using reference TRBV2 and TRBJ2-3 for the parts outside the CDR3, the full variable domain is EPEVTQTPSHQVTQMGQEVILRCVPISNHLYFYWYRQILGQKVEFLVSFYNNEISEKSEIFDDQFSVERPDGSNFTLKIRSTKLEDSAMYFCASSEAGTVTDTQYFGPGTRLTVL.

This clone was seen a few times. The chain couples TRBV2 to TRBJ1-4; tentatively, D is TRBD1 (5 bases). With 4 bases removed from V and 7 bases from J, the gap between germline ends came to 16 bases. Germline CDR1 SNHLY, CDR2 FYNNEI. The CDR3 contains 15 residues. In nucleotides, the CDR3 is TGTGCCAGCAGTGTTAACGGAGGGGTTCGTGAAAAACTGTTTTTT. Residues: CASSVNGGVREKLFF.

The chain links TRBV7-9 to TRBJ1-4; no clear D. Trimming stripped 4 bases from V and 6 bases from J, with 12 bases between. The CDR3 totals 14 residues. CDR1 is SEHNR and CDR2 is FQNEAQ in the germline V gene (reference sequence). As DNA, the CDR3 is TGTGCCAGCAGCTCCCCTAACGGGGATGAAAAACTGTTTTTT. Amino acids: CASSSPNGDEKLFF.

The V and J genes are TRBV10-1 and TRBJ1-1; D uncertain. Trimming pared 0 bases from V and 5 bases from J, leaving 4 bases between. The CDR3 totals 12 residues. Germline V gives CDR1 WNHNN, CDR2 SYGVQD (reference sequence). The CDR3 region has the DNA TGCGCCAGCAGTGAGTCCCGGACTGAAGCTTTCTTT. Protein product: CASSESRTEAFF.

This clone has only a few counts. The chain has TRBV28 and TRBJ2-1; unclear D gene. V dropped 3 bases and J dropped 5 bases, with 5 bases sitting between them. The germline gives CDR1 MDHEN, CDR2 SYDVKM. The length of the CDR3 is 12 residues. For the CDR3, the DNA is TGTGCCAGCAGTTTGGGCCACAATGAGCAGTTCTTC. Protein sequence: CASSLGHNEQFF.

This chain links TRBV6-1 with TRBJ2-1, with TRBD2 matching over 9 bases. Germline V gene lookup returns CDR1 MNHNS and CDR2 SASEGT. V shed 1 base and J 8 bases; nucleotides not matched to a gene: 9. The CDR3 has 16 residues. CDR3 sequence reads: CASSEEMASGVYEQFF. CDR3 in DNA: TGTGCCAGCAGTGAAGAAATGGCTAGCGGGGTCTATGAGCAGTTCTTC.

The count of this clone is one. This chain connects TRBV28 to TRBJ2-3, with 11 positions matching TRBD2. Germline V lookup: CDR1 MDHEN, CDR2 SYDVKM. There are 16 residues in the CDR3. Germline trimming cut 8 bases from V and 7 bases from J; bases unmatched to any gene: 14. The CDR3 nucleotides read TGTGCCAGCCACTCCCCTGGGCTAGCGGGGGGAAATACGCAGTATTTT. The encoded protein is CASHSPGLAGGNTQYF.

The J gene is TRBJ1-1, the V gene TRBV19; 9 nucleotides line up with TRBD1. CDR1 LNHDA and CDR2 SQIVND come from the germline V gene (reference sequence). J lost 4 bases, V lost 7 bases, and 13 bases had no gene match. The CDR3 has 16 amino acids. The DNA for the CDR3 is TGTGCCAGTAAACAAAGATCCGGGACAGGGACCACTGAAGCTTTCTTT. This sequence encodes CASKQRSGTGTTEAFF.

The V gene is TRBV5-1, the J gene TRBJ1-5; no firm D call. V was pared by 2 bases and J by 0 bases, with 9 bases between. The CDR3 is made up of 15 amino acids. The germline V gene encodes CDR1 SGHRS and CDR2 YFSETQ. CDR3 loop: CASSFLPNSNQPQHF. The CDR3 DNA sequence: TGCGCCAGCAGCTTCCTTCCTAATAGCAATCAGCCCCAGCATTTT.

The J gene is TRBJ2-5, the V gene TRBV18; 9 nucleotides line up with TRBD2. Losses at the gene ends were 0 bases for V and 7 bases for J; bases not matched to a gene: 6. Germline-derived CDR1 and CDR2 are KGHSH and LQKENI. The CDR3 runs to 15 residues. The DNA for the CDR3 is TGTGCCAGCTCACCACCGGGACTAGCCGTTGGGACCCAGTACTTC. Residues: CASSPPGLAVGTQYF.

The chain couples TRBV19 to TRBJ2-5; 11 nucleotides agree with TRBD2. The CDR3 has 15 residues. Germline V gene lookup returns CDR1 LNHDA and CDR2 SQIVND (reference sequence). The V and J ends lost 5 bases and 5 bases, in that order; junction bases with no gene match: 7. The CDR3 spells CASSDSGGAWETQYF. The DNA for the CDR3 is TGTGCCAGTAGTGATAGCGGGGGGGCCTGGGAGACCCAGTACTTC.